This T cell receptor beta chain was sequenced during a study of cytomegalovirus exposure and HLA in healthy donors. As regards this clone: Antigen specificity is unknown.

Study-wide results and caveats: A later analysis showed that HLA-associated TCR beta chains had undergone more clonal expansion than equally common others. TCR beta V- and J-gene trimming, according to a later analysis, was linked to a missense DCLRE1C variant.

Researchers ran the PCR with 60 Vbeta and 13 Jbeta primers. Profiling relied on immunoSEQ multiplex PCR, and the TCRdb table lists in-frame clones only, not all of them. The sample contains 130,000 to 150,000 clones, 82% of which appear only once. Per germline, CDR1 MDHEN and CDR2 SYDVKM. The CDR3 length is 15 residues. With 5 bases removed from V and 6 bases from J, the gap between germline ends came to 20 bases. This TCR came from an older woman in good health and CMV-seropositive. The sequencing sample was made of PBMCs. The chain carries TRBV28 and TRBJ2-7; TRBD1 might be the D (5 bases). Here the CDR3 DNA reads TGTGCCAGCAGTCCTAGGACAAGTTGGGCATCCGAGCAGTACTTC. It codes for CASSPRTSWASEQYF.